Presented here are 17 T cell receptor beta chains from one specimen sequenced in a study of vaccination and CD4 T cells after COVID-19. Sequenced with the Oncomine TCR Beta short-read assay was DNA taken from cultured CD4+ T cells. TCRdb independently ran MiXCR on the PCR reads; one entry per CDR3 protein. Seen here are 20,000 or so distinct CDR3 sequences, roughly 23% observed once, and the top ten hold around 7.9%. Described treatment: roughly 10-day PBMC culture with coronavirus spike peptide pools or control peptides (ViraFEST assay). No antigen has been identified for these receptors. The sample comprised cultured CD4+ T cells from blood. The receptors were sampled from a human donor with COVID-19.

This clonotype turned up a few times. The V call is TRBV6-1, the J call TRBJ2-7, with 10 bases fitting TRBD1. The CDR3 runs to 12 residues. The germline gives CDR1 MNHNS, CDR2 SASEGT. The V gene end was trimmed by 6 bases and the J gene end by 7 bases; junction bases not matched to a gene: 3. The CDR3 is CASRRQGAEQYF. The CDR3 nucleotides read TGTGCCAGCAGACGACAGGGGGCAGAGCAGTACTTC.

The rearrangement uses TRBV5-1 and TRBJ1-6; 7 bases align to TRBD1. Germline V gene sequence: CDR1 SGHRS, CDR2 YFSETQ. The CDR3 is 13 residues long. The ends lost 3 bases at V and 9 bases at J; junction bases unmatched: 3. The CDR3 is CASSSQGSSPLHF. For the CDR3, the DNA is TGCGCCAGCAGCTCACAGGGGAGTTCACCCCTCCACTTT.

The chain is built from TRBV5-8 and TRBJ1-6; perhaps TRBD1 as D (6 bases). The CDR3 sequence is 18 residues long. The germline CDR1 and CDR2 sequences are SGHTS and YDEGEE. Deletions cut 6 bases from V and 1 base from J, with 20 bases between. The CDR3 reads CASTRPRGSTSYNSPLHF. In nucleotides, the CDR3 is TGTGCCAGCACCAGGCCCAGGGGAAGTACGTCCTATAATTCACCCCTCCACTTT.

This clonotype has a handful of counts. The chain carries TRBV2 and TRBJ1-1; 7 bases align to TRBD1. The CDR3 consists of 15 residues. Germline V gene data show CDR1 as SNHLY and CDR2 as FYNNEI. Trimming removed 8 bases from V and 6 bases from J; junction bases left unmatched: 15. For the CDR3, the DNA is TGTGCCAGCCAGGACAGGAGGGTCGGGGACCCTGAAGCTTTCTTT. Translating it yields CASQDRRVGDPEAFF.

The V gene is TRBV20-1, the J gene TRBJ2-1, with 8 bases fitting TRBD1. Germline CDR1 DFQATT, CDR2 SNEGSKA (reference sequence). With 3 bases clipped from V and 8 bases from J, the junction kept 3 bases outside the gene matches. The CDR3 runs to 12 residues. For the CDR3, the DNA is TGCAGTGCTAGTGACAGGGGCGATGAGCAGTTCTTC. It is translated as CSASDRGDEQFF.

This clonotype has more than one count but fewer than ten. This chain uses TRBV11-2 with TRBJ1-5; no clear D. CDR1 and CDR2 from the germline V gene are SGHAT and FQNNGV. The CDR3 covers 15 residues. Trimming pared 5 bases from V and 1 base from J, leaving 12 bases between. CDR3 amino acids: CASSPDGKSNQPQHF. CDR3 nucleotides: TGTGCCAGCAGCCCCGACGGGAAAAGCAATCAGCCCCAGCATTTT.

This clonotype was recorded a few times. The genes are TRBV11-2 and TRBJ1-2; D gene ambiguous. The germline V gene has CDR1 SGHAT and CDR2 FQNNGV. V lost 1 base and J 4 bases, leaving 10 bases between the germline ends. The CDR3 loop spans 14 amino acids. The CDR3 loop is CASSLVSGVYGYTF. CDR3 in DNA: TGTGCCAGCAGCTTAGTCAGCGGGGTCTATGGCTACACCTTC.

This clonotype is medium-sized (0.01 to 0.1%). The gene calls are TRBV27 and TRBJ1-5; 10 bases line up with TRBD1. This CDR3 has 18 amino acids. Germline loops: CDR1 MNHEY, CDR2 SMNVEV (reference sequence). V was clipped by 2 bases and J by 3 bases; unmatched bases: 10. CDR3 protein: CASSLRSSGTGVNQPQHF. CDR3 nucleotides: TGTGCCAGCAGTTTAAGGTCATCCGGGACAGGGGTCAATCAGCCCCAGCATTTT.

The chain employs TRBV5-1 and TRBJ2-2; tentative D call: TRBD1 (6 bases). Trimming removed 2 bases from V and 0 bases from J, with 17 bases in between. The V gene's germline CDR1 is SGHRS and CDR2 YFSETQ. The CDR3 is 18 residues long. The CDR3 DNA follows: TGCGCCAGCAGCTTCGAACGGGGTGGGGGCGCGAACACCGGGGAGCTGTTTTTT. This sequence encodes CASSFERGGGANTGELFF.

This clonotype was observed a handful of times. The rearrangement links TRBV14 to TRBJ2-7; D is unclear. Trimming stripped 0 bases from V and 6 bases from J, with 12 bases between. CDR1 SGHDN and CDR2 FVKESK come from the germline V gene. The CDR3 consists of 14 residues. The CDR3 DNA reads as TGTGCCAGCAGCCAAGATCTGATGGGCGGCGAGCAGTACTTC. Protein: CASSQDLMGGEQYF.

This clonotype was seen only a few times. The V call is TRBV20-1, the J call TRBJ2-7; 7 bases are shared with TRBD2. From germline, CDR1 is DFQATT and CDR2 SNEGSKA (reference sequence). The CDR3 is 16 amino acids. V lost 0 bases to trimming and J lost 0 bases; unmatched junction nucleotides: 8. CDR3 DNA: TGCAGTGCTAGAGATCTACGGGGGGAAAGCTCCTACGAGCAGTACTTC. Amino acids: CSARDLRGESSYEQYF.

The chain recombines TRBV12-3 or TRBV12-4 with TRBJ1-1; D perhaps matches TRBD1 (5 bases). This CDR3 has 14 amino acids. Trimming pared 4 bases from V and 10 bases from J, leaving 19 bases between. Here the CDR3 reads CASSSAYEGRGAFF. The CDR3 DNA reads as TGTGCCAGCAGTTCAGCCTATGAAGGGAGGGGAGCTTTCTTT.

The chain recombines TRBV11-2 with TRBJ2-7, with D tentatively TRBD2 (7 bases). With 6 bases removed from V and 5 bases from J, the gap between germline ends came to 14 bases. CDR1 is SGHAT, CDR2 FQNNGV, per germline. The CDR3 runs to 13 residues. CDR3 sequence (DNA): TGTGCCAGCAGTCTCGGGGGGCTGAACGAGCAGTACTTC. It yields the protein CASSLGGLNEQYF.

With respect to this clonotype: A junction boundary mismatches the germline segment, possibly from a read error. The chain is built from TRBV7-8 and TRBJ1-5, with a possible D match to TRBD1 (6 bases). The CDR3 is made up of 17 amino acids. Germline-derived CDR1 and CDR2 are SGHVS and FQNEAQ. CDR3 region: CANSLAGVPGEGQPQHF. The CDR3 DNA reads TGTGCCAACAGCTTAGCGGGTGTTCCAGGGGAAGGTCAGCCCCAGCATTTT. Complete variable domain (other parts from reference TRBV7-8 and TRBJ1-5): GAGVSQSPRYKVAKRGQDVALRCDPISGHVSLFWYQQALGQGPEFLTYFQNEAQLDKSGLPSDRFFAERPEGSVSTLKIQRTQQEDSAVYLCANSLAGVPGEGQPQHFGDGTRLSIL.

The rearrangement joins TRBV7-6 to TRBJ2-7; 7 positions match TRBD2. Losses at the gene ends were 5 bases for V and 3 bases for J; bases not matched to a gene: 4. Germline V gene data show CDR1 as SGHVS and CDR2 as FNYEAQ. This CDR3 spans 13 amino acids. The CDR3 reads CASSRTSDYEQYF. As DNA, the CDR3 is TGTGCCAGCAGCAGAACTAGCGACTACGAGCAGTACTTC.

A few counts support this clonotype. The chain is built from TRBV5-4 and TRBJ1-2; D might be TRBD1 (6 bases). Looked up from germline, CDR1 is SGHNT and CDR2 is YYREEE (reference sequence). Trimming cost V 3 bases and J 0 bases, with 12 bases left between them. The CDR3 is 15 residues long. CDR3 sequence: CASSSQGTTNYGYTF. CDR3 nucleotide sequence: TGTGCCAGCAGCTCACAGGGTACTACTAACTATGGCTACACCTTC.

This clonotype was seen only a few times. The chain links TRBV11-3 to TRBJ1-2, with 7 bases that match TRBD1. The germline V gene has CDR1 SGHNT and CDR2 YENEEA. The V and J ends lost 5 bases and 3 bases, in that order; junction bases with no gene match: 15. CDR3 size: 17 residues. The CDR3: CASSLAGGQPRDYGYTF. CDR3 DNA sequence: TGTGCCAGCAGCCTCGCAGGGGGACAGCCCCGTGACTATGGCTACACCTTC. The entire variable domain, with the rest obtained from reference TRBV11-3 and TRBJ1-2, is as follows: EAGVVQSPRYKIIEKKQPVAFWCNPISGHNTLYWYLQNLGQGPELLIRYENEEAVDDSQLPKDRFSAERLKGVDSTLKIQPAELGDSAVYLCASSLAGGQPRDYGYTFGSGTRLTVV.